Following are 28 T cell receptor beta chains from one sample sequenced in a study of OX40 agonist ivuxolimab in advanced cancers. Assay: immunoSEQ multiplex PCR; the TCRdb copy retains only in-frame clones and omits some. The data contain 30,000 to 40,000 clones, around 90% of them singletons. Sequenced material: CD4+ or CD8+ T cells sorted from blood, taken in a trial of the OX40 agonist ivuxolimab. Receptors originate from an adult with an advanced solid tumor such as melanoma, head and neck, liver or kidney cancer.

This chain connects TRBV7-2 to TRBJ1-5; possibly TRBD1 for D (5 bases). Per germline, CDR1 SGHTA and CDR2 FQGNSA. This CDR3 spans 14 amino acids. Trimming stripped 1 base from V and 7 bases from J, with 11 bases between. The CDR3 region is CASSLVQGGQPQHF. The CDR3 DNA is TGTGCCAGCAGCTTAGTCCAGGGCGGGCAGCCCCAGCATTTT.

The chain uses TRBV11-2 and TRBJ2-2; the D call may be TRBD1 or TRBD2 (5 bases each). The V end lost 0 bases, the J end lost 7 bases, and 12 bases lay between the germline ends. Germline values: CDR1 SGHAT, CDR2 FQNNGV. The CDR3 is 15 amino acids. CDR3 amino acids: CASSLDRAGIGELFF. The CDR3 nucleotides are TGTGCCAGCAGCTTAGACAGGGCGGGCATCGGGGAGCTGTTTTTT.

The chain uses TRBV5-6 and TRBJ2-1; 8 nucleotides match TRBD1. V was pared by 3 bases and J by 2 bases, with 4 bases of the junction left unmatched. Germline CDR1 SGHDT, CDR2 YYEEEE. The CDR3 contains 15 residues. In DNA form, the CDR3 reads TGTGCCAGCAGCTCCGGGACAGGTCCCTACAATGAGCAGTTCTTC. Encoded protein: CASSSGTGPYNEQFF.

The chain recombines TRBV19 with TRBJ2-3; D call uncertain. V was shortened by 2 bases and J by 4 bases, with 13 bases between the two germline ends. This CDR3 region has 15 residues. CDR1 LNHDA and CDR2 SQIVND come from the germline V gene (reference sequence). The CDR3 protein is CASSINPLVPDTQYF. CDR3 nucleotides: TGTGCCAGTAGTATAAACCCCCTCGTTCCAGATACGCAGTATTTT.

CDR3 protein: CASSFNAQLFPTLGEPQHF. CDR3 nucleotide sequence: TGTGCCAGCAGTTTCAACGCCCAACTTTTTCCTACCTTAGGCGAGCCCCAGCATTTT. The chain is built from TRBV28 and TRBJ1-5, with D hard to call. In germline, CDR1 is MDHEN, CDR2 SYDVKM. The length of the CDR3 is 19 residues. The V end was cut by 3 bases, the J end by 8 bases, with 29 bases between.

The chain's CDR3 is CASSLYRVGTGELFF. In DNA form, the CDR3 reads TGTGCCAGCAGTTTGTACAGGGTGGGCACCGGGGAGCTGTTTTTT. This chain joins TRBV28 and TRBJ2-2, with a possible D match to TRBD1 (6 bases). In germline, CDR1 is MDHEN, CDR2 SYDVKM. The germline V and J ends were trimmed by 3 bases and 4 bases, with 12 bases remaining between them. There are 15 residues in the CDR3.

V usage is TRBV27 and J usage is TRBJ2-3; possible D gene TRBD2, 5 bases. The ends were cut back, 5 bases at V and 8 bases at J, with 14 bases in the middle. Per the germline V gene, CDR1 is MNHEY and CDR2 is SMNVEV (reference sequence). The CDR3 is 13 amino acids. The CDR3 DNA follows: TGTGCCAGCAGTGGCCTAGAGGGCCGTACGCAGTATTTT. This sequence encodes CASSGLEGRTQYF.

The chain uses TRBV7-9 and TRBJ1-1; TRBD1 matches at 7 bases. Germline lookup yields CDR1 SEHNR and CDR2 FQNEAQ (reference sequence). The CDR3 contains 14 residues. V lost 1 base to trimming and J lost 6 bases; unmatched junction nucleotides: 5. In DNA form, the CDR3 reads TGTGCCAGCAGCTTAGGGTACAGGGGCCCTGAAGCTTTCTTT. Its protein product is CASSLGYRGPEAFF.

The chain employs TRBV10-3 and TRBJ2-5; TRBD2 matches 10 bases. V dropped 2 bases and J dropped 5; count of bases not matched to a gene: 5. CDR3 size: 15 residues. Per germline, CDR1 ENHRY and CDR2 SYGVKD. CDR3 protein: CAISEASGRGETQYF. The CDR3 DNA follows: TGTGCCATCAGTGAGGCTAGCGGGAGAGGGGAGACCCAGTACTTC.

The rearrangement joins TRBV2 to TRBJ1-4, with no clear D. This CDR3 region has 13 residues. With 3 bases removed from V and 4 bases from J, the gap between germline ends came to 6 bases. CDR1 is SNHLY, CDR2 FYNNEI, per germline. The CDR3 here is CASSDSYNEKLFF. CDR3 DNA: TGTGCCAGCAGTGACAGTTATAATGAAAAACTGTTTTTT.

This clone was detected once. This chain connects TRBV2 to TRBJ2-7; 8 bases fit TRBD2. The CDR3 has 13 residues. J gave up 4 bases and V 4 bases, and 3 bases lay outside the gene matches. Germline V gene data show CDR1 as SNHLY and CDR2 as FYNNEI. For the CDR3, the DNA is TGTGCCAGCAGTGTCAGCGGGAGTTACGAGCAGTACTTC. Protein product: CASSVSGSYEQYF.

CDR3 in amino acids: CASSLQGMTYEQYF. The CDR3 bases are TGCGCCAGCAGCTTGCAGGGCATGACCTACGAGCAGTACTTC. The chain employs TRBV5-1 and TRBJ2-7, with D perhaps TRBD1 (5 bases). The V gene's germline CDR1 is SGHRS and CDR2 YFSETQ. V lost 1 base and J lost 2, with 10 bases in between. CDR3 length equals 14 residues.

CDR3 DNA: TGTGCCAGCAGCTCGGGACAGATTAATGAAAAACTGTTTTTT. Translation gives CASSSGQINEKLFF. The rearrangement links TRBV5-4 to TRBJ1-4, with 7 bases that match TRBD1. V lost 3 bases and J lost 4; bases outside the gene matches: 3. In germline, CDR1 is SGHNT, CDR2 YYREEE (reference sequence). The CDR3 sequence is 14 residues long. Filled out from reference TRBV5-4 and TRBJ1-4, the complete variable domain reads ETGVTQSPTHLIKTRGQQVTLRCSSQSGHNTVSWYQQALGQGPQFIFQYYREEENGRGNFPPRFSGLQFPNYSSELNVNALELDDSALYLCASSSGQINEKLFFGSGTQLSVL.

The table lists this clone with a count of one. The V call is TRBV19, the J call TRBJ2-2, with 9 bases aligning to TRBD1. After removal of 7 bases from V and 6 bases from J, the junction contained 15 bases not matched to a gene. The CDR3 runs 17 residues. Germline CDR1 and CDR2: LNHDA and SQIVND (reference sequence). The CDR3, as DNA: TGTGCCAGTACCCTTACCGCCGGGACAGGGTATCCCGGGGAGCTGTTTTTT. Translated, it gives CASTLTAGTGYPGELFF. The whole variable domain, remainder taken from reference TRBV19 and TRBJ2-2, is DGGITQSPKYLFRKEGQNVTLSCEQNLNHDAMYWYRQDPGQGLRLIYYSQIVNDFQKGDIAEGYSVSREKKESFPLTVTSAQKNPTAFYLCASTLTAGTGYPGELFFGEGSRLTVL.

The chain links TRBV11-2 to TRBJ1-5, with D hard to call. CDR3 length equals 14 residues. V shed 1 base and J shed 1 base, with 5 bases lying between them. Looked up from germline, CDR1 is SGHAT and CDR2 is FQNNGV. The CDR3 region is CASSLGQSNQPQHF. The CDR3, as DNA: TGTGCCAGCAGCTTAGGGCAAAGCAATCAGCCCCAGCATTTT.

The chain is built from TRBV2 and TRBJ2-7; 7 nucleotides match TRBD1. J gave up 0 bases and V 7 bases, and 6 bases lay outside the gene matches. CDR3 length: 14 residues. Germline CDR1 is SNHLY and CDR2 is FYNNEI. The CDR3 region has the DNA TGTGCCAGCACCACGGGACAGAGCTCCTACGAGCAGTACTTC. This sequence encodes CASTTGQSSYEQYF. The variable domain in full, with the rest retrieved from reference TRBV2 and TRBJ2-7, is EPEVTQTPSHQVTQMGQEVILRCVPISNHLYFYWYRQILGQKVEFLVSFYNNEISEKSEIFDDQFSVERPDGSNFTLKIRSTKLEDSAMYFCASTTGQSSYEQYFGPGTRLTVT.

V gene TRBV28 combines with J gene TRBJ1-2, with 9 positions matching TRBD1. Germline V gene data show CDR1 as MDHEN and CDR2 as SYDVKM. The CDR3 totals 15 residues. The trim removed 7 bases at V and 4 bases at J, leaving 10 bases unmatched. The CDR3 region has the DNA TGTGCCAGCACCGCCCCCCCGGGACAGGGCTATGGCTACACCTTC. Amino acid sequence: CASTAPPGQGYGYTF.

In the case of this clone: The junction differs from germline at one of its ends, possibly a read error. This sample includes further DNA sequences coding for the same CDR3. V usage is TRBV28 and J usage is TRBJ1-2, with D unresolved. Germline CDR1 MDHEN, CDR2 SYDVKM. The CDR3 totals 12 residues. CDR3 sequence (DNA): TGCGCCAGCAGTCTGATGGACTATGGCTACACCTTC. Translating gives CASSLMDYGYTF.

CDR3 DNA sequence: TGTGCCTGGAGTCGACAGGGACAAGGGTATGGCTACACCTTC. Its protein is CAWSRQGQGYGYTF. This chain uses TRBV30 with TRBJ1-2; 7 bases fit TRBD1. Germline V gene sequence: CDR1 GTSNPN, CDR2 SVGIG (reference sequence). The trim removed 2 bases at V and 5 bases at J, leaving 8 bases unmatched. This CDR3 has 14 amino acids.

CDR3 loop: CASSLGEVAGGRTDTQYF. The CDR3 DNA follows: TGCGCCAGCAGCCTTGGAGAGGTAGCGGGGGGCCGCACAGATACGCAGTATTTT. The chain recombines TRBV4-3 with TRBJ2-3, with TRBD2 matching over 10 bases. V trimming: 4 bases; J trimming: 1 base; junction bases outside the gene matches: 11. CDR3 length: 18 amino acids. Per germline, CDR1 LGHNA and CDR2 YSLEER.

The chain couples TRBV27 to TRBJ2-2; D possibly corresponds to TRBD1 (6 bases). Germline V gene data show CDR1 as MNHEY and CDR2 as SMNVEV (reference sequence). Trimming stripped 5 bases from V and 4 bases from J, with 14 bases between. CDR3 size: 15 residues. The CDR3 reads CASSPLTGRTGELFF. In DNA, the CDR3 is TGTGCCAGCAGTCCTTTGACAGGTCGCACCGGGGAGCTGTTTTTT.

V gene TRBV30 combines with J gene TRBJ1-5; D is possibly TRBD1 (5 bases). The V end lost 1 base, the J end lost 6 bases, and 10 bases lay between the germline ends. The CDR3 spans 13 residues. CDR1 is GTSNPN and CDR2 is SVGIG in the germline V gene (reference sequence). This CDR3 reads CAWSAGGGQPQHF. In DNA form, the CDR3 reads TGTGCCTGGAGTGCTGGGGGGGGTCAGCCCCAGCATTTT.

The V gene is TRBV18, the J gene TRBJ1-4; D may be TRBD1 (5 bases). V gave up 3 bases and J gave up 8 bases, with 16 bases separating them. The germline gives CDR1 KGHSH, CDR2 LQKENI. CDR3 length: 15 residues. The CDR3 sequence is CASSPGGTLREKLFF. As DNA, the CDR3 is TGTGCCAGCTCACCCGGAGGGACCCTGAGAGAAAAACTGTTTTTT. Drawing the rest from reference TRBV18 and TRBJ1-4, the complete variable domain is NAGVMQNPRHLVRRRGQEARLRCSPMKGHSHVYWYRQLPEEGLKFMVYLQKENIIDESGMPKERFSAEFPKEGPSILRIQQVVRGDSAAYFCASSPGGTLREKLFFGSGTQLSVL.

The CDR3 DNA reads as TGTGCCAGCAGTGACTCGAAGGACAACAATGAGCAGTTCTTC. It specifies CASSDSKDNNEQFF. The V gene is TRBV6-4, the J gene TRBJ2-1; TRBD1 might be the D (5 bases). V dropped 0 bases and J dropped 5 bases, with 8 bases sitting between them. CDR1 and CDR2 (germline): MRHNA, SNTAGT. The CDR3 consists of 14 residues.

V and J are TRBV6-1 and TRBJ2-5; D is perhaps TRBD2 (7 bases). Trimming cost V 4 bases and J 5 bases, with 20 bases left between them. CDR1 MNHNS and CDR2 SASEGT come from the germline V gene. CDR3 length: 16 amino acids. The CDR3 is CASSVRVAGAVETQYF. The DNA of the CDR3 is TGTGCCAGCAGTGTAAGGGTCGCGGGGGCGGTGGAGACCCAGTACTTC.

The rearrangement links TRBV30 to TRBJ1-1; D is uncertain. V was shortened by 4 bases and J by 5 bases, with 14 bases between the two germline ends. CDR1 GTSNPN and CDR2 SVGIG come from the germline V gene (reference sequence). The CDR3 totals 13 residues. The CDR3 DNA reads TGTGCCTGGAAGCTCAGCCGAGGGACTGAAGCTTTCTTT. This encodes CAWKLSRGTEAFF.

DNA of the CDR3: TGTGCCAGCAGCCCCCGGGGAGCTAGCACAGATACGCAGTATTTT. The encoded protein is CASSPRGASTDTQYF. V gene TRBV7-3 combines with J gene TRBJ2-3; possible D gene TRBD2, 5 bases. The CDR3 loop spans 15 amino acids. The V end lost 5 bases, the J end lost 0 bases, and 12 bases lay between the germline ends. The germline CDR1 and CDR2 sequences are SGHTA and FQGTGA.

CDR3 sequence (DNA): TGCGCCAGCAGCTTGAGCGGGAGGGGAGCAGATACGCAGTATTTT. Protein: CASSLSGRGADTQYF. V gene TRBV10-2 combines with J gene TRBJ2-3; 10 bases align to TRBD2. The trim removed 6 bases at V and 4 bases at J, leaving 7 bases unmatched. This CDR3 region has 15 residues. CDR1 is WSHSY, CDR2 SAAADI, per germline.